The 24 T cell receptor beta chains in this list originate from one sample, sequenced in a study of blood T cell repertoires in COVID-19. Some clones are missing from TCRdb's copy, which holds only in-frame ones; the method was immunoSEQ multiplex PCR. This table has some 270,000 clones, around 89% appearing once. Specimen: peripheral blood. The receptors stem from a man aged 30 to 45 with acute or convalescent COVID-19.

The chain is built from TRBV12-5 and TRBJ1-5; 8 nucleotides agree with TRBD1. The CDR3 spans 13 residues. V shed 1 base, J shed 7 bases, and the junction held 0 bases outside the gene matches. The germline V gene has CDR1 LGHNT and CDR2 FRNRAP. CDR3 residues: CASGLGTGQPQHF. The CDR3 DNA follows: TGTGCTAGTGGTTTGGGGACAGGGCAGCCCCAGCATTTT.

This clone was detected only a few times. This sequence joins TRBV5-1 and TRBJ2-7; D remains ambiguous. Germline V gene data show CDR1 as SGHRS and CDR2 as YFSETQ. This CDR3 region has 13 residues. Trimming removed 0 bases at V and 3 bases at J, with 7 bases between. The CDR3 coding sequence is TGCGCCAGCAGCTTGGTGGCCAACTACGAGCAGTACTTC. Protein sequence: CASSLVANYEQYF.

Notes on this clone: The junction and the germline gene differ at one end; a read error may be behind it. This chain's CDR3 is CASSLSGETQYF. The DNA of the CDR3 is TGTGCTAGCAGCTTAAGCGGAGAGACCCAGTACTTC. The J gene is TRBJ2-5, the V gene TRBV7-7; maybe TRBD2 (5 bases). The CDR3 extends over 12 amino acids. Germline CDR1 reads SSHAT; CDR2 reads FNYEAQ (reference sequence).

The chain joins TRBV13 to TRBJ1-1; D is ambiguous. Germline V gives CDR1 PRHDT, CDR2 FYEKMQ (reference sequence). Trimming removed 6 bases at V and 1 base at J, with 9 bases between. The CDR3 runs to 13 residues. CDR3 DNA sequence: TGTGCCAGCAGGAGGGTAGCGAACACTGAAGCTTTCTTT. Its translation is CASRRVANTEAFF.

V and J are TRBV30 and TRBJ1-6; tentative D call: TRBD1 (6 bases). Trimming removed 0 bases from V and 11 bases from J, with 8 bases in between. Germline assignment: CDR1 GTSNPN and CDR2 SVGIG (reference sequence). CDR3 size: 12 residues. The CDR3 DNA sequence: TGTGCCTGGAGTGTAAACAGGGCACCCCTCCACTTT. Translated: CAWSVNRAPLHF.

The chain is built from TRBV10-1 and TRBJ2-7, with 9 bases that match TRBD2. The J segment lost 4 bases and the V segment lost 5 bases, leaving 3 bases of the junction unmatched. CDR3 length: 13 amino acids. CDR1 is WNHNN, CDR2 SYGVQD, per germline (reference sequence). The CDR3 bases are TGCGCCAGCAGTCGGCTAGCGGGATACGAGCAGTACTTC. Encoded protein: CASSRLAGYEQYF.

This clone turned up a few times. This chain joins TRBV5-6 and TRBJ1-3; D gene uncertain. Germline V gene data show CDR1 as SGHDT and CDR2 as YYEEEE. The V and J ends lost 4 bases and 4 bases respectively, with 9 bases between them. This CDR3 is 13 amino acids long. CDR3 in amino acids: CASSPNWGNTIYF. DNA for the CDR3: TGTGCCAGCAGCCCGAACTGGGGAAACACCATATATTTT.

Only one count was recorded for this clone. J is TRBJ1-6 and V is TRBV5-4, with D possibly TRBD1 on 6 matching bases. V lost 4 bases and J lost 6, with 14 bases in between. The CDR3 consists of 15 residues. Germline V CDR1 and CDR2: SGHNT, YYREEE (reference sequence). CDR3: CASSQTGNPNSPLHF. The CDR3 coding sequence is TGTGCCAGCAGCCAAACAGGGAACCCTAATTCACCCCTCCACTTT.

This clone was seen once. The CDR3 is CASSPTLLAEAFF. DNA of the CDR3: TGTGCCAGCTCACCGACACTCCTGGCTGAAGCTTTCTTT. The chain carries TRBV18 and TRBJ1-1; D ambiguous. The germline V gene has CDR1 KGHSH and CDR2 LQKENI. V lost 3 bases to trimming and J lost 6 bases, with 11 bases between them. CDR3 length: 13 amino acids.

This clone was recorded once. The chain links TRBV20-1 to TRBJ2-7; a weak D match, TRBD2 (6 bases). The V and J ends lost 6 bases and 3 bases respectively, with 15 bases between them. This CDR3 spans 13 amino acids. CDR1 is DFQATT and CDR2 is SNEGSKA in the germline V gene (reference sequence). CDR3: CSASRGNGYEQYF. As DNA, the CDR3 is TGCAGTGCCAGTCGCGGGAATGGCTACGAGCAGTACTTC.

The chain has TRBV5-8 and TRBJ1-6; tentative D call: TRBD1 (5 bases). This CDR3 is 15 amino acids long. V was trimmed by 1 base and J by 8 bases, leaving 13 bases between them. The germline V gene has CDR1 SGHTS and CDR2 YDEGEE. The CDR3 sequence is CASSLLSPGDSPLHF. For the CDR3, the DNA is TGTGCCAGCAGCTTGCTTTCTCCGGGGGATTCACCCCTCCACTTT. The full variable domain, its missing parts supplied by reference TRBV5-8 and TRBJ1-6, is EAGVTQSPTHLIKTRGQQATLRCSPISGHTSVYWYQQALGLGLQFLLWYDEGEERNRGNFPPRFSGRQFPNYSSELNVNALELEDSALYLCASSLLSPGDSPLHFGNGTRLTVT.

The chain couples TRBV19 to TRBJ1-5, with D tentatively TRBD1 (6 bases). The CDR3 is 17 amino acids. V lost 7 bases, J lost 1 base, and 20 bases lay in between. From germline, CDR1 is LNHDA and CDR2 SQIVND (reference sequence). CDR3 loop: CASTPEGQWRSNQPQHF. DNA for the CDR3: TGTGCCAGTACTCCAGAGGGACAATGGCGGAGCAATCAGCCCCAGCATTTT.

Only one count was recorded for this clone. This rearrangement joins TRBV7-9 to TRBJ2-3; 7 bases fit TRBD1. Germline CDR1 SEHNR, CDR2 FQNEAQ (reference sequence). V dropped 3 bases and J dropped 2; count of bases not matched to a gene: 5. This CDR3 spans 15 amino acids. The CDR3 sequence: CASSFGTDPTDTQYF. In DNA, the CDR3 is TGTGCCAGCAGCTTCGGGACAGACCCCACAGATACGCAGTATTTT.

This chain links TRBV27 with TRBJ2-5, with a tentative D call TRBD1 (6 bases). Germline assignment: CDR1 MNHEY and CDR2 SMNVEV (reference sequence). Trimming took off 3 bases at V and 5 bases at J, with 7 bases between the two ends. CDR3 length: 12 residues. The CDR3 coding sequence is TGTGCCAGCAGTTTCCAGGGGGAGACCCAGTACTTC. It codes for CASSFQGETQYF.

V and J are TRBV2 and TRBJ2-7; no reliable D call. Deletions cut 4 bases from V and 2 bases from J, with 6 bases between. This CDR3 region has 12 residues. Looked up from germline, CDR1 is SNHLY and CDR2 is FYNNEI. The CDR3 DNA reads TGTGCCAGCAGTGCCTATACCTACGAGCAGTACTTC. Translated: CASSAYTYEQYF.

The V and J genes are TRBV6-5 and TRBJ2-6, with D possibly matching TRBD2 (6 bases). Deletions cut 7 bases from V and 5 bases from J, with 15 bases between. Looked up from germline, CDR1 is MNHEY and CDR2 is SVGAGI. The CDR3 has 15 amino acids. The CDR3 spells CASTLDGTWANVLTF. CDR3 coding DNA: TGTGCCAGCACCTTAGACGGGACTTGGGCCAACGTCCTGACTTTC.

The chain combines TRBV11-1 with TRBJ2-1, with D possibly being TRBD1 (6 bases). This CDR3 is 13 amino acids long. The germline CDR1 and CDR2 sequences are SGHAT and FQDESV (reference sequence). Between the trimmed V and J ends, which lost 4 bases and 7 bases, there was a span of 11 bases. CDR3 DNA sequence: TGTGCCAGCAGCTCAGGGGCCGCGAATGAGCAGTTCTTC. Its protein product is CASSSGAANEQFF.

The chain employs TRBV2 and TRBJ2-3; 7 bases map to TRBD1. The CDR3 has 15 amino acids. The junction had 8 bases not matched to a gene; V was cut back by 5 bases and J by 3 bases. Germline loops: CDR1 SNHLY, CDR2 FYNNEI. The CDR3 nucleotides read TGTGCCAGCAGTCAACAGGGGCTTAAGACAGATACGCAGTATTTT. Translating it yields CASSQQGLKTDTQYF.

V and J are TRBV28 and TRBJ1-2, with 7 bases that match TRBD1. From germline, CDR1 is MDHEN and CDR2 SYDVKM. J gave up 8 bases and V 5 bases, and 5 bases lay outside the gene matches. The CDR3 runs to 12 residues. The CDR3 nucleotides read TGTGCCAGCAGTGTCCGGGACAGCGGCTACACCTTC. Translating gives CASSVRDSGYTF.

V gene TRBV15 combines with J gene TRBJ2-3, with 7 bases that match TRBD2. The V and J ends lost 0 bases and 2 bases, in that order; junction bases with no gene match: 14. Germline V gene sequence: CDR1 LNHNV, CDR2 YYDKDF (reference sequence). CDR3 length: 19 residues. The DNA for the CDR3 is TGTGCCACCAGCAGAGATCATAGGCGTAGCGGGTTTTTCACAGATACGCAGTATTTT. Its protein product is CATSRDHRRSGFFTDTQYF. Together with reference TRBV15 and TRBJ2-3, the CDR3 gives the full variable domain: DAMVIQNPRYQVTQFGKPVTLSCSQTLNHNVMYWYQQKSSQAPKLLFHYYDKDFNNEADTPDNFQSRRPNTSFCFLDIRSPGLGDTAMYLCATSRDHRRSGFFTDTQYFGPGTRLTVL.

The chain joins TRBV24-1 to TRBJ2-1; 13 bases agree with TRBD2. Per germline, CDR1 KGHDR and CDR2 SFDVKD. The V gene end was trimmed by 0 bases and the J gene end by 5 bases; junction bases not matched to a gene: 0. This CDR3 contains 16 residues. CDR3 in DNA: TGTGCCACCAGTGATTTGACTAGCGGGAGGGACAATGAGCAGTTCTTC. Its protein product is CATSDLTSGRDNEQFF.

This clone appeared a single time. The gene calls are TRBV6-6 and TRBJ1-5, with 10 positions matching TRBD1. V lost 6 bases and J lost 4; bases outside the gene matches: 3. CDR3 length: 14 amino acids. Looked up from germline, CDR1 is MNHNY and CDR2 is SVGAGI (reference sequence). CDR3 residues: CASSGTGANQPQHF. The DNA of the CDR3 is TGTGCCAGCAGCGGGACAGGGGCTAATCAGCCCCAGCATTTT.

This rearrangement joins TRBV6-5 to TRBJ2-3; 7 bases fit TRBD1. J was trimmed by 4 bases and V by 6 bases; bases with no gene match: 10. Germline CDR1 and CDR2: MNHEY and SVGAGI. The CDR3 contains 15 residues. The CDR3 reads CASSRQGGWPDTQYF. Written as DNA, the CDR3 is TGTGCCAGCAGCCGACAGGGCGGGTGGCCAGATACGCAGTATTTT.

This sequence joins TRBV28 and TRBJ2-7; perhaps TRBD1 as D (6 bases). V was pared by 1 base and J by 3 bases, with 16 bases between. The CDR3 consists of 16 residues. Per germline, CDR1 MDHEN and CDR2 SYDVKM. Written as DNA, the CDR3 is TGTGCCAGCAGTTTATCCCAGGGGTTGAGCCTCTACGAGCAGTACTTC. Its protein is CASSLSQGLSLYEQYF.